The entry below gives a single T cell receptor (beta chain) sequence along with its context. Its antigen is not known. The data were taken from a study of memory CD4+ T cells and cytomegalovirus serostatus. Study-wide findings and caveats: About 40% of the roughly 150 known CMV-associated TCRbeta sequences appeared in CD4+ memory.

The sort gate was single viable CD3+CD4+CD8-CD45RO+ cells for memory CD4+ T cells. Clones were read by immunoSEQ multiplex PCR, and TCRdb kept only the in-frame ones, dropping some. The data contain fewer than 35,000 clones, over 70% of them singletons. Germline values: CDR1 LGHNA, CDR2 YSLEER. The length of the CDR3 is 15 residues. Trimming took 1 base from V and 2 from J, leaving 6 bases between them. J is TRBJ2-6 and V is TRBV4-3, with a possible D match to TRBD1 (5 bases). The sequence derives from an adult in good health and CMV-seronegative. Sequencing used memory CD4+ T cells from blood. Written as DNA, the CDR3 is TGCGCCAGCAGCCAAGTGGGGCCTGGGGCCAACGTCCTGACTTTC. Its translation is CASSQVGPGANVLTF.